Listed below are T cell receptor beta chains from one sample, sequenced in a study of beta chain features in type 1 diabetes. TCRdb keeps only in-frame clones here, not all; method: immunoSEQ multiplex PCR. The sample yields around 150,000 clones, roughly 59% seen once. Sequencing was carried out using naive CD4+ T cells from blood. The receptors derive from a man aged 25-40 years with type 1 diabetes. Both conserved end residues are part of each CDR3. A D gene is named only where the DNA matches it firmly. The size entry is marked missing in some rows and otherwise reads once, few, many or a size class.

size,D,J,V,DNA,CDR3
NA,TRBD2,TRBJ2-1,TRBV18,TGTGCCAGCTCAAGGACTAGCGGGGCTTCCTACAATGAGCAGTTCTTC,CASSRTSGASYNEQFF
NA,NA,TRBJ2-7,TRBV2,TGTGCCAGCAGTGACCTACAGGTATCCTACGAGCAGTACTTC,CASSDLQVSYEQYF
NA,NA,TRBJ2-3,TRBV4-3,TGCGCCAGCAGCCAGGGACGGGAGGATACGCAGTATTTT,CASSQGREDTQYF
NA,TRBD2,TRBJ2-5,TRBV13,TGTGCCAGCAGCCACCAAGGGCTAGCGGGGACTCTGGAGACCCAGTACTTC,CASSHQGLAGTLETQYF
few,NA,TRBJ2-1,TRBV28,TGTGCCAGCACCGACCGTTTTTGGGGGGTTTTTGAGCAGTTCTTC,CASTDRFWGVFEQFF
NA,NA,TRBJ2-3,TRBV29-1,TGCAGCGTTGAGAAGGGTGGCACAGATACGCAGTATTTT,CSVEKGGTDTQYF
few,TRBD2,TRBJ2-3,TRBV30,TGTGCCTGGAGTTTAGCGGGGGGAACAGATACGCAGTATTTT,CAWSLAGGTDTQYF
NA,NA,TRBJ1-4,TRBV4-3,TGCGCCAGCAGCCAAGAGGGGGACGGTAATGAAAAACTGTTTTTT,CASSQEGDGNEKLFF
NA,NA,TRBJ2-5,TRBV18,TGTGCCAGCTCACCTCAGGCAGGGTTAAAGACCCAGTACTTC,CASSPQAGLKTQYF
few,NA,TRBJ1-2,TRBV30,TGTGCCTGGAGCCACTCATATGGCTACACCTTC,CAWSHSYGYTF
NA,NA,TRBJ2-7,TRBV5-6,TGTGCCAGCAGCTTGGTCGAGGGATCCTACGAGCAGTACTTC,CASSLVEGSYEQYF
NA,NA,TRBJ1-2,TRBV30,TGTGCCTGGAGTAAGACCGGTAACTATGGCTACACCTTC,CAWSKTGNYGYTF